These 12 T cell receptor beta chains were sequenced from one sample in a study of OX40 agonist ivuxolimab in advanced cancers. Sequenced by immunoSEQ multiplex PCR; TCRdb stores in-frame clones only, minus some. The repertoire has tens of thousands of clones, roughly 89% of them found once; the top ten carry roughly 0.8%. This material consisted of CD4+ or CD8+ T cells sorted from blood, taken in a trial of the OX40 agonist ivuxolimab. These receptors all come from an adult with an advanced solid tumor such as melanoma, head and neck, liver or kidney cancer.

This clone was seen more than once but under ten times. The chain links TRBV6-4 to TRBJ2-2; the match to TRBD1 covers 7 bases. The CDR3 totals 14 residues. With V trimmed by 3 bases and J by 3 bases, 1 base remained unmatched. Germline CDR1 is MRHNA and CDR2 is SNTAGT. The CDR3 DNA reads TGTGCCAGCAGTGAGGGGACAGACACCGGGGAGCTGTTTTTT. Protein: CASSEGTDTGELFF.

V is TRBV14 and J is TRBJ1-1; D is uncertain. Between the trimmed V and J ends, which lost 2 bases and 2 bases, there was a span of 18 bases. CDR1 and CDR2 from the germline V gene are SGHDN and FVKESK. The CDR3 is made up of 17 amino acids. CDR3 sequence reads: CASSQRPPGIINTEAFF. The CDR3 DNA reads TGTGCCAGCAGCCAACGGCCCCCCGGGATCATTAACACTGAAGCTTTCTTT.

This clone was recorded only once. This sequence joins TRBV5-1 and TRBJ1-2; no reliable D call. In germline, CDR1 is SGHRS, CDR2 YFSETQ. This CDR3 region has 12 residues. V dropped 3 bases and J dropped 5 bases, with 8 bases sitting between them. The CDR3 bases are TGCGCCAGCAGCTCCACAGAATATGGCTACACCTTC. This sequence encodes CASSSTEYGYTF.

The chain uses TRBV19 and TRBJ1-5, with D possibly matching TRBD1 (5 bases). From germline, CDR1 is LNHDA and CDR2 SQIVND (reference sequence). The CDR3 is 15 residues long. Trimming removed 5 bases at V and 2 bases at J, with 13 bases between. The CDR3 bases are TGTGCCAGTAGTGCAGGGAGGCAGGGCAATCAGCCCCAGCATTTT. The encoded protein is CASSAGRQGNQPQHF.

V usage is TRBV28 and J usage is TRBJ1-3; TRBD1 is a possible D gene (6 bases). The V gene's germline CDR1 is MDHEN and CDR2 SYDVKM. V was trimmed by 6 bases and J by 4 bases, leaving 13 bases between them. The length of the CDR3 is 14 residues. The CDR3 reads CASRSTGRGNTIYF. CDR3 DNA sequence: TGTGCCAGCAGGTCTACAGGGCGCGGAAACACCATATATTTT. Full variable domain (rest looked up from reference TRBV28 and TRBJ1-3): DVKVTQSSRYLVKRTGEKVFLECVQDMDHENMFWYRQDPGLGLRLIYFSYDVKMKEKGDIPEGYSVSREKKERFSLILESASTNQTSMYLCASRSTGRGNTIYFGEGSWLTVV.

This rearrangement joins TRBV6-4 to TRBJ2-5; D not resolved. V was cut by 8 bases and J by 2 bases, with 12 bases left in between. The CDR3 covers 13 residues. CDR1 and CDR2 from the germline V gene are MRHNA and SNTAGT. Here the CDR3 DNA reads TGTGCCAGCTCCAACAATCCACAAGAGACCCAGTACTTC. Protein sequence: CASSNNPQETQYF.

The V call is TRBV11-1, the J call TRBJ2-1; D gene uncertain. CDR3 length equals 15 residues. Germline V gene sequence: CDR1 SGHAT, CDR2 FQDESV (reference sequence). V lost 5 bases to trimming and J lost 0 bases, with 11 bases between them. In DNA form, the CDR3 reads TGTGCCAGCAGCCAGGTGGGGTACTCCTACAATGAGCAGTTCTTC. This translates into CASSQVGYSYNEQFF.

V and J are TRBV6-5 and TRBJ1-1, with a tentative D call TRBD1 (6 bases). The CDR3 contains 15 residues. Germline values: CDR1 MNHEY, CDR2 SVGAGI. Trimming removed 6 bases from V and 4 bases from J, with 18 bases in between. This chain's CDR3 is CASRQRGGESTEAFF. CDR3 in DNA: TGTGCCAGCAGACAGAGAGGGGGGGAGTCCACTGAAGCTTTCTTT.

This chain uses TRBV5-1 with TRBJ2-5, with D perhaps TRBD2 (6 bases). Germline CDR1 and CDR2: SGHRS and YFSETQ. Trimming took off 0 bases at V and 3 bases at J, with 12 bases between the two ends. The CDR3 extends over 15 amino acids. CDR3 loop: CASSLVGREEETQYF. The CDR3 bases are TGCGCCAGCAGCTTGGTGGGCAGGGAGGAAGAGACCCAGTACTTC.

The chain employs TRBV9 and TRBJ2-3, with TRBD2 matching 8 bases. Germline V gene lookup returns CDR1 SGDLS and CDR2 YYNGEE. CDR3 length: 16 amino acids. Unmatched junction bases numbered 3, after V lost 0 bases and J lost 0 bases. In DNA form, the CDR3 reads TGTGCCAGCAGCGTAGGACCTAGCGGGAGCACAGATACGCAGTATTTT. Its protein product is CASSVGPSGSTDTQYF.

The chain links TRBV5-1 to TRBJ2-7; D is possibly TRBD2 (6 bases). The CDR3 contains 13 residues. Germline assignment: CDR1 SGHRS and CDR2 YFSETQ. Trimming cost V 0 bases and J 10 bases, with 14 bases left between them. The CDR3 reads CASSLEVAELQYF. The CDR3, as DNA: TGCGCCAGCAGCTTGGAGGTAGCGGAGTTACAGTACTTC.

V is TRBV9 and J is TRBJ2-5, with 9 bases aligning to TRBD1. CDR3 length: 15 residues. Germline trimming cut 4 bases from V and 5 bases from J; bases unmatched to any gene: 9. Germline lookup yields CDR1 SGDLS and CDR2 YYNGEE. The CDR3 nucleotides are TGTGCCAGCAGCTCACGGACAGGGGCGATCGAGACCCAGTACTTC. Its translation: CASSSRTGAIETQYF.